This TCR beta chain stems from a study of blood T cell repertoires in COVID-19. Study at large: There were acute and convalescent COVID-19 samples, and they came from the United States, Italy and Spain.

The germline gives CDR1 MNHEY, CDR2 SMNVEV (reference sequence). This CDR3 is 15 amino acids long. V shed 2 bases, J shed 4 bases, and the junction held 1 base outside the gene matches. Authors' analysis steps: The authors estimated nucleated cell counts from reference gene primer amplification. Using immunoSEQ multiplex PCR, the repertoire was profiled, and TCRdb retains in-frame clones only, with some absent. The DNA gave D and trimming, while V, J and clone size come from that table. The top ten hold approximately 15% of the sample, which has more than 95,000 clones, 82% seen once. The rearrangement joins TRBV27 to TRBJ2-2; 10 bases are a match to TRBD1. The sequence derives from a woman aged 80 or older with acute or convalescent COVID-19. Sequencing was done on a sample of peripheral blood. The CDR3 sequence is CASSLRDRGTGELFF. The CDR3 DNA reads as TGTGCCAGCAGTTTAAGGGACAGGGGCACCGGGGAGCTGTTTTTT.